Following are 9 T cell receptor beta chains from one sample sequenced in a study of cytomegalovirus exposure and HLA in healthy donors. The PCR ran on 60 Vbeta and 13 Jbeta primers. The repertoire was sequenced with immunoSEQ multiplex PCR; TCRdb's copy has only in-frame clones and lacks some. Of around 61,000 clones in the sample, almost 70% are singletons; the top ten hold 17%. Sequencing used PBMCs. Receptor source: a man aged 40-50 years in good health and CMV-seropositive.

This clone was seen a few times. This chain links TRBV5-5 with TRBJ2-1, with 8 bases identical to TRBD1. V shed 4 bases, J shed 9 bases, and the junction held 9 bases outside the gene matches. The length of the CDR3 is 14 residues. Germline V CDR1 and CDR2: SGHKS, YYEKEE (reference sequence). The CDR3 nucleotides read TGTGCCAGCAGCCCTGGACAGGGACAGGCTGAGCAGTTCTTC. Its protein product is CASSPGQGQAEQFF.

This chain connects TRBV11-1 to TRBJ2-3; D perhaps matches TRBD2 (5 bases). From germline, CDR1 is SGHAT and CDR2 FQDESV (reference sequence). V lost 0 bases and J 2 bases, leaving 15 bases between the germline ends. The CDR3 loop spans 17 amino acids. The CDR3 nucleotides read TGTGCCAGCAGCTTAGCGAAAGCTAGCTTGATCACAGATACGCAGTATTTT. Translated, it gives CASSLAKASLITDTQYF.

Remarks on this clone: Different DNA sequences within this sample yield the same CDR3. The chain has TRBV6-1 and TRBJ2-7; 12 nucleotides match TRBD1. Germline V gene data show CDR1 as MNHNS and CDR2 as SASEGT. The CDR3 has 17 amino acids. The junction had 8 bases not matched to a gene; V was cut back by 4 bases and J by 1 base. CDR3 in amino acids: CASSGWDRGRVSYEQYF. CDR3 in DNA: TGTGCCAGCAGTGGATGGGACAGGGGGCGAGTGTCCTACGAGCAGTACTTC.

J is TRBJ2-3 and V is TRBV4-3; 10 positions match TRBD2. This CDR3 has 18 residues. Germline values: CDR1 LGHNA, CDR2 YSLEER. Losses at the gene ends were 4 bases for V and 0 bases for J; bases not matched to a gene: 10. CDR3 nucleotides: TGCGCCAGCAGCCCGAGAAGAGAACTAGCGGGGAGCACAGATACGCAGTATTTT. The encoded protein is CASSPRRELAGSTDTQYF.

V gene TRBV19 combines with J gene TRBJ1-1; D remains unclear. In germline, CDR1 is LNHDA, CDR2 SQIVND (reference sequence). V was trimmed by 3 bases and J by 3 bases, leaving 8 bases between them. The CDR3 runs to 13 residues. CDR3 loop: CASSMVADTEAFF. CDR3 coding DNA: TGTGCCAGTAGTATGGTAGCCGACACTGAAGCTTTCTTT.

This sequence joins TRBV14 and TRBJ2-2; 14 positions agree with TRBD2. The CDR3 loop spans 16 amino acids. J was trimmed by 5 bases and V by 4 bases; bases with no gene match: 3. CDR1 SGHDN and CDR2 FVKESK come from the germline V gene. The CDR3 sequence is CASSPWTSGGTGELFF. CDR3 nucleotides: TGTGCCAGCAGCCCCTGGACTAGCGGGGGGACCGGGGAGCTGTTTTTT. Full variable domain (rest looked up from reference TRBV14 and TRBJ2-2): EAGVTQFPSHSVIEKGQTVTLRCDPISGHDNLYWYRRVMGKEIKFLLHFVKESKQDESGMPNNRFLAERTGGTYSTLKVQPAELEDSGVYFCASSPWTSGGTGELFFGEGSRLTVL.

The chain uses TRBV27 and TRBJ2-3; tentative D call: TRBD2 (5 bases). This CDR3 spans 12 amino acids. CDR1 is MNHEY, CDR2 SMNVEV, per germline (reference sequence). Trimming removed 3 bases from V and 5 bases from J, with 6 bases in between. CDR3 bases: TGTGCCAGCAGTTTCAGCGGAGATACGCAGTATTTT. Translating gives CASSFSGDTQYF.

The rearrangement joins TRBV6-5 to TRBJ2-2; tentative D call: TRBD2 (8 bases). This CDR3 is 14 amino acids long. V was shortened by 7 bases and J by 6 bases, with 15 bases between the two germline ends. Germline CDR1 reads MNHEY; CDR2 reads SVGAGI. CDR3: CASTRGGLAGELFF. CDR3 nucleotide sequence: TGTGCCAGCACCAGGGGGGGACTAGCCGGGGAGCTGTTTTTT.

V usage is TRBV7-9 and J usage is TRBJ2-1; TRBD2 matches 10 bases. Germline values: CDR1 SEHNR, CDR2 FQNEAQ (reference sequence). The CDR3 totals 17 residues. With 5 bases clipped from V and 2 bases from J, the junction kept 9 bases outside the gene matches. CDR3 loop: CASSRRLAGSPYNEQFF. For the CDR3, the DNA is TGTGCCAGCAGCCGCAGACTAGCGGGTTCCCCCTACAATGAGCAGTTCTTC.